Shown below are 30 T cell receptor beta chains from a single sample sequenced in a study of cytomegalovirus exposure and HLA in healthy donors (dated by TCRdb to 2017 to 2019). The library was built by means of the immunoSEQ multiplex PCR assay. For the multiplex PCR, a mixture combining 60 forward primers for TCR Vbeta segments and 13 reverse primers for TCR Jbeta segments was used. The table was pulled from immuneACCESS by TCRdb, which kept in-frame rearrangements only. Such tables lose some clones; where checked, under half of the loss comes from unresolved V genes, and the rest has no known cause. The sample table records roughly 220,000 clones; about 70% of these occur just once. About 3% of the sample is taken by the ten largest. The sequencing input was PBMCs. The receptor source for this set is a man aged 35 to 55 in good health and CMV-seropositive.

There are a few counts of this clone. The V call is TRBV12-5, the J call TRBJ1-1; unclear D gene. V dropped 4 bases and J dropped 1 base, with 16 bases sitting between them. Looked up from germline, CDR1 is LGHNT and CDR2 is FRNRAP. This CDR3 has 16 residues. The CDR3 DNA reads as TGTGCTAGTGGTTATGAACGGTGGCGCGGGAACACTGAAGCTTTCTTT. It yields the protein CASGYERWRGNTEAFF.

This sequence joins TRBV9 and TRBJ1-6, with unresolved D. The germline CDR1 and CDR2 sequences are SGDLS and YYNGEE. The length of the CDR3 is 14 residues. Trimming took 3 bases from V and 7 from J, leaving 11 bases between them. This CDR3 reads CASSAPGSNSPLHF. As DNA, the CDR3 is TGTGCCAGCAGCGCCCCGGGGTCCAATTCACCCCTCCACTTT.

This clone was recorded only once. V usage is TRBV19 and J usage is TRBJ1-5, with TRBD1 identical over 9 bases. CDR3 size: 15 residues. The V gene's germline CDR1 is LNHDA and CDR2 SQIVND (reference sequence). With V trimmed by 6 bases and J by 4 bases, 7 bases remained unmatched. The CDR3 sequence: CASSLGTGLNQPQHF. CDR3 nucleotides: TGTGCCAGTAGCCTCGGGACAGGGCTGAATCAGCCCCAGCATTTT.

V gene TRBV18 combines with J gene TRBJ1-2; no clear D gene. Germline V gene lookup returns CDR1 KGHSH and CDR2 LQKENI. V lost 1 base, J lost 6 bases, and 12 bases lay in between. The CDR3 extends over 14 amino acids. CDR3 nucleotide sequence: TGTGCCAGCTCACCACGGGCAGGTTCGAATGGCTACACCTTC. Translated, it gives CASSPRAGSNGYTF.

This clone appeared a single time. An end of the junction does not agree with germline; a read error may underlie this. The chain employs TRBV7-9 and TRBJ2-1; 8 nucleotides align to TRBD2. This CDR3 has 17 residues. Germline V gives CDR1 SEHNR, CDR2 FQNEAQ (reference sequence). The CDR3 nucleotides read TGTTCCAGCGCTTTACCCCCAGGAGCGGGGGCTTACAATGAGCAGTTCTTC. Protein: CSSALPPGAGAYNEQFF.

This chain joins TRBV19 and TRBJ1-5; 8 bases are shared with TRBD1. V shed 4 bases, J shed 4 bases, and the junction held 6 bases outside the gene matches. Germline assignment: CDR1 LNHDA and CDR2 SQIVND (reference sequence). There are 15 residues in the CDR3. The CDR3 loop reads CASSRWTGQNQPQHF. The CDR3 nucleotides are TGTGCCAGTAGTAGATGGACAGGGCAGAATCAGCCCCAGCATTTT.

In the case of this clone: One end of the junction does not line up with germline, which may come from a read error. The V and J genes are TRBV4-3 and TRBJ1-5; tentative D call: TRBD1 (5 bases). The CDR3 runs 13 residues. In germline, CDR1 is LGHNA, CDR2 YSLEER. CDR3 in DNA: TGCGCCGGCAGCCAAGATAAGGGGCACACGCAGCATTTT. It specifies CAGSQDKGHTQHF.

The chain carries TRBV19 and TRBJ1-5, with TRBD1 identical over 12 bases. The CDR3 loop spans 14 amino acids. The germline gives CDR1 LNHDA, CDR2 SQIVND (reference sequence). J gave up 6 bases and V 5 bases, and 2 bases lay outside the gene matches. CDR3 nucleotide sequence: TGTGCCAGTAGTGGGACAGGGGGCTTTCAGCCCCAGCATTTT. Translated: CASSGTGGFQPQHF.

The chain combines TRBV7-2 with TRBJ1-2; no clear D gene. V was clipped by 1 base and J by 7 bases, with 10 bases between them. This CDR3 comprises 13 residues. Germline V gene lookup returns CDR1 SGHTA and CDR2 FQGNSA. The CDR3 region is CASSLGRGGGYTF. For the CDR3, the DNA is TGTGCCAGCAGCTTAGGGCGGGGTGGTGGCTACACCTTC.

The chain couples TRBV10-2 to TRBJ2-1; 11 bases map to TRBD2. Germline loops: CDR1 WSHSY, CDR2 SAAADI. With V trimmed by 7 bases and J by 8 bases, 4 bases remained unmatched. This CDR3 is 13 amino acids long. The CDR3 nucleotides read TGCGCCAGCAAGGTTAGCGGGGGGGATGAGCAGTTCTTC. Protein product: CASKVSGGDEQFF.

The chain combines TRBV4-1 with TRBJ2-1, with D possibly TRBD2 on 6 matching bases. The V end lost 3 bases, the J end lost 8 bases, and 11 bases lay between the germline ends. Germline values: CDR1 MGHRA, CDR2 YSYEKL. CDR3 length equals 13 residues. CDR3 bases: TGCGCCAGCAGCCAGGGGGGTAGCTATGAGCAGTTCTTC. It encodes CASSQGGSYEQFF.

The genes are TRBV11-3 and TRBJ2-1, with 12 positions matching TRBD2. Trimming removed 2 bases from V and 9 bases from J; junction bases left unmatched: 5. This CDR3 is built from 15 residues. Germline V CDR1 and CDR2: SGHNT, YENEEA. The CDR3: CASSLLAGGRSEQFF. CDR3 sequence (DNA): TGTGCCAGCAGCTTACTAGCGGGGGGGCGGAGTGAGCAGTTCTTC. The variable domain in full, completed from reference TRBV11-3 and TRBJ2-1, reads EAGVVQSPRYKIIEKKQPVAFWCNPISGHNTLYWYLQNLGQGPELLIRYENEEAVDDSQLPKDRFSAERLKGVDSTLKIQPAELGDSAVYLCASSLLAGGRSEQFFGPGTRLTVL.

The rearrangement uses TRBV7-2 and TRBJ1-2; TRBD1 aligns across 8 bases. J was trimmed by 8 bases and V by 4 bases; bases with no gene match: 21. This CDR3 spans 18 amino acids. The germline CDR1 and CDR2 sequences are SGHTA and FQGNSA. In DNA, the CDR3 is TGTGCCAGCAGCTCCGATTCGCCGATAAAGGACAGGGCTAGGGGCTACACCTTC. Translating gives CASSSDSPIKDRARGYTF.

V usage is TRBV15 and J usage is TRBJ1-5, with D tentatively TRBD1 (6 bases). The germline V and J ends were trimmed by 8 bases and 7 bases, with 18 bases remaining between them. There are 14 residues in the CDR3. Looked up from germline, CDR1 is LNHNV and CDR2 is YYDKDF (reference sequence). Here the CDR3 reads CATHGGEGHQPQHF. The CDR3 coding sequence is TGTGCCACCCATGGTGGTGAGGGACACCAGCCCCAGCATTTT.

This chain joins TRBV6-1 and TRBJ1-2; 7 positions agree with TRBD1. Germline V gene data show CDR1 as MNHNS and CDR2 as SASEGT. The CDR3 extends over 19 amino acids. With 1 base clipped from V and 5 bases from J, the junction kept 19 bases outside the gene matches. CDR3 region: CASSEGTSPTGPFFYGYTF. As DNA, the CDR3 is TGTGCCAGCAGTGAAGGGACGAGTCCGACAGGGCCCTTCTTTTATGGCTACACCTTC.

The table lists this clone with a few counts. The genes are TRBV5-1 and TRBJ1-6; the match to TRBD1 covers 7 bases. J lost 10 bases, V lost 7 bases, and 11 bases had no gene match. The germline V gene encodes CDR1 SGHRS and CDR2 YFSETQ. The CDR3 contains 14 residues. The CDR3 reads CASGQGGENSPLHF. DNA of the CDR3: TGCGCCAGCGGCCAGGGGGGAGAGAACTCACCCCTCCACTTT.

This clone was counted only a few times. V and J are TRBV19 and TRBJ2-7; TRBD1 might be the D (6 bases). V was trimmed by 1 base and J by 2 bases, leaving 12 bases between them. CDR1 LNHDA and CDR2 SQIVND come from the germline V gene (reference sequence). This CDR3 comprises 15 residues. The CDR3 sequence: CASSIAWGQPYEQYF. CDR3 coding DNA: TGTGCCAGTAGTATAGCATGGGGACAACCCTACGAGCAGTACTTC. The full variable domain, with the rest looked up from reference TRBV19 and TRBJ2-7, is DGGITQSPKYLFRKEGQNVTLSCEQNLNHDAMYWYRQDPGQGLRLIYYSQIVNDFQKGDIAEGYSVSREKKESFPLTVTSAQKNPTAFYLCASSIAWGQPYEQYFGPGTRLTVT.

This clone occurred a few times. The V and J genes are TRBV28 and TRBJ1-1, with a weak D call TRBD1 (6 bases). This CDR3 comprises 14 residues. Germline V gene sequence: CDR1 MDHEN, CDR2 SYDVKM. Trimming pared 2 bases from V and 0 bases from J, leaving 7 bases between. CDR3 coding DNA: TGTGCCAGCAGTTTACAGGGGATGAACACTGAAGCTTTCTTT. This gives the protein CASSLQGMNTEAFF.

The chain recombines TRBV27 with TRBJ2-7; D gene uncertain. This CDR3 is built from 11 residues. Germline values: CDR1 MNHEY, CDR2 SMNVEV (reference sequence). Trimming stripped 6 bases from V and 2 bases from J, with 5 bases between. The CDR3 nucleotides are TGTGCCAGCAGGGGCCCCTACGAGCAGTACTTC. Encoded protein: CASRGPYEQYF.

This clone was observed a handful of times. The chain is built from TRBV5-6 and TRBJ2-7, with TRBD1 matching over 9 bases. Germline V CDR1 and CDR2: SGHDT, YYEEEE. J gave up 5 bases and V 2 bases, and 5 bases lay outside the gene matches. The length of the CDR3 is 14 residues. DNA for the CDR3: TGTGCCAGCAGCTTTGGAACAGGGGGCGACGAGCAGTACTTC. Protein: CASSFGTGGDEQYF.

J is TRBJ2-3 and V is TRBV4-1; 16 bases are shared with TRBD2. CDR3 size: 22 residues. Trimming at V came to 3 bases and at J to 5 bases, leaving 20 bases not matched to a gene. Per the germline V gene, CDR1 is MGHRA and CDR2 is YSYEKL. CDR3 amino acids: CASSQGPLREGTSGGARDTQYF. Here the CDR3 DNA reads TGCGCCAGCAGCCAGGGCCCCCTACGCGAAGGGACTAGCGGGGGGGCAAGAGATACGCAGTATTTT.

The CDR3 nucleotides are TGTGCCAGCAGCCAGGGAGCGGGGGGGGGCATCTACGAGCAGTACTTC. Residues: CASSQGAGGGIYEQYF. The V gene is TRBV4-2, the J gene TRBJ2-7, with 10 bases that match TRBD2. The CDR3 runs 16 residues. Germline V CDR1 and CDR2: LGHNA, YNFKEQ. The J segment lost 3 bases and the V segment lost 3 bases, leaving 8 bases of the junction unmatched.

The table lists this clone with a few counts. The CDR3 nucleotides read TGTGCCAGCAGCTTATATAGGGACTCGCGACGGGGTGAGAATGAGCAGTTCTTC. It yields the protein CASSLYRDSRRGENEQFF. The J gene is TRBJ2-1, the V gene TRBV7-9, with D perhaps TRBD2 (6 bases). The CDR3 spans 18 residues. V gave up 2 bases and J gave up 7 bases, with 24 bases separating them. Germline V gene data show CDR1 as SEHNR and CDR2 as FQNEAQ (reference sequence). The whole variable domain, filled in from reference TRBV7-9 and TRBJ2-1, reads DTGVSQNPRHKITKRGQNVTFRCDPISEHNRLYWYRQTLGQGPEFLTYFQNEAQLEKSRLLSDRFSAERPKGSFSTLEIQRTEQGDSAMYLCASSLYRDSRRGENEQFFGPGTRLTVL.

The chain recombines TRBV15 with TRBJ2-7; D is ambiguous. The germline V gene encodes CDR1 LNHNV and CDR2 YYDKDF (reference sequence). The CDR3 runs 14 residues. With 3 bases removed from V and 0 bases from J, the gap between germline ends came to 9 bases. CDR3 bases: TGTGCCACCAGCAGGGGTAGAGGCTCCTACGAGCAGTACTTC. It yields the protein CATSRGRGSYEQYF. The complete variable domain, with remaining parts taken from reference TRBV15 and TRBJ2-7, reads DAMVIQNPRYQVTQFGKPVTLSCSQTLNHNVMYWYQQKSSQAPKLLFHYYDKDFNNEADTPDNFQSRRPNTSFCFLDIRSPGLGDTAMYLCATSRGRGSYEQYFGPGTRLTVT.

The V and J genes are TRBV27 and TRBJ1-3; D gene uncertain. Trimming removed 0 bases from V and 1 base from J, with 7 bases in between. The CDR3 loop spans 15 amino acids. Germline assignment: CDR1 MNHEY and CDR2 SMNVEV (reference sequence). The CDR3 region has the DNA TGTGCCAGCAGTTTATCCCGAGCTTCTGGAAACACCATATATTTT. It yields the protein CASSLSRASGNTIYF.

As DNA, the CDR3 is TGTGCCAGCAGAGCTGACAGATACTCTGGAAACACCATATATTTT. It yields the protein CASRADRYSGNTIYF. The rearrangement uses TRBV2 and TRBJ1-3; D is perhaps TRBD1 (5 bases). Trimming removed 6 bases from V and 0 bases from J, with 12 bases in between. Germline loops: CDR1 SNHLY, CDR2 FYNNEI. The CDR3 covers 15 residues. Full variable domain (rest looked up from reference TRBV2 and TRBJ1-3): EPEVTQTPSHQVTQMGQEVILRCVPISNHLYFYWYRQILGQKVEFLVSFYNNEISEKSEIFDDQFSVERPDGSNFTLKIRSTKLEDSAMYFCASRADRYSGNTIYFGEGSWLTVV.

This clone was detected a few times. V usage is TRBV6-4 and J usage is TRBJ1-3, with 7 positions matching TRBD1. V shed 11 bases and J 7 bases; nucleotides not matched to a gene: 11. The CDR3 has 13 residues. Germline assignment: CDR1 MRHNA and CDR2 SNTAGT. As DNA, the CDR3 is TGTGCCCGCGATCGACAGGGAAAGAACACCATATATTTT. It is translated as CARDRQGKNTIYF.

The chain is built from TRBV5-1 and TRBJ2-7, with D perhaps matching TRBD1 (6 bases). Germline CDR1 and CDR2: SGHRS and YFSETQ. Trimming took 4 bases from V and 3 from J, leaving 8 bases between them. The CDR3 length is 12 residues. The CDR3, as DNA: TGCGCCAGCAGCAAGGACAGCTACGAGCAGTACTTC. Translated: CASSKDSYEQYF.

V and J are TRBV19 and TRBJ1-2; 7 positions match TRBD1. The CDR3 has 14 amino acids. V was clipped by 8 bases and J by 0 bases; unmatched bases: 6. In germline, CDR1 is LNHDA, CDR2 SQIVND (reference sequence). CDR3 coding DNA: TGTGCCAGTTGGGACAGTCTAGCTAACTATGGCTACACCTTC. Amino acid sequence: CASWDSLANYGYTF.

This sequence joins TRBV5-5 and TRBJ1-2; 7 bases align to TRBD1. Germline V gene data show CDR1 as SGHKS and CDR2 as YYEKEE (reference sequence). The CDR3 covers 14 residues. V gave up 3 bases and J gave up 7 bases; unmatched junction bases: 9. In DNA, the CDR3 is TGTGCCAGCAGCTATGGACAGGCTTGGGGTGGCTACACCTTC. Protein: CASSYGQAWGGYTF.